In this sample, the clone carrying this T cell receptor (beta chain) turned up many times. These data belong to a study of identical twins. A single record per CDR3 protein comes from TCRdb applying MiXCR to the 5' RACE reads. The sample lists about 530,000 distinct CDR3 sequences, 20% to 25% seen once, with roughly 0.5% in the top ten. The J segment lost 1 base and the V segment lost 4 bases, leaving 2 bases of the junction unmatched. The CDR3 is 15 amino acids. Germline V lookup: CDR1 ENHRY, CDR2 SYGVKD. These records were also assigned to another study, of yellow fever vaccine responses in identical twins.

The TCR originated in a woman aged 18 to 35 in good health. The V and J genes are TRBV10-3 and TRBJ2-2, with 8 bases fitting TRBD1. Sequencing was performed on CD4+ T cells sorted from blood. The CDR3: CAISGTGRNTGELFF. DNA for the CDR3: TGTGCCATCAGTGGGACAGGGAGGAACACCGGGGAGCTGTTTTTT.